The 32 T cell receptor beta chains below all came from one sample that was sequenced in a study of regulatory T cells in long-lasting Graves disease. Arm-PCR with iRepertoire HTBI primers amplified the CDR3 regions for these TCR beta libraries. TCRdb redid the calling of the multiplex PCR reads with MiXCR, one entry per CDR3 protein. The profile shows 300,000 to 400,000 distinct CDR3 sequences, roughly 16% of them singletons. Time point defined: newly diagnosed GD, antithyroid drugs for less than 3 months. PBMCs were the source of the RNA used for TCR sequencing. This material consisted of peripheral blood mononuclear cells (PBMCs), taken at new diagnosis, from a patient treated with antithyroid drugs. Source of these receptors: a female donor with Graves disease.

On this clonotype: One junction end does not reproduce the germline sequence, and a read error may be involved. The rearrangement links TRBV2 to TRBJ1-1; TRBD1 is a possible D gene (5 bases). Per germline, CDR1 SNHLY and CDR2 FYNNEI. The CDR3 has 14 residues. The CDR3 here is CASREGTSNTEAFF. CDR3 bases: TGTGCCAGCAGAGAAGGGACGTCTAACACTGAAGCTTTCTTT.

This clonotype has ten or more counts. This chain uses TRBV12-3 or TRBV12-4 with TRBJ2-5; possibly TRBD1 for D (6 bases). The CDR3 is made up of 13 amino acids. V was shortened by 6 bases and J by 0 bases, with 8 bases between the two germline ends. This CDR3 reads CASSWTDQETQYF. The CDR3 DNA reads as TGTGCCAGCAGCTGGACAGACCAAGAGACCCAGTACTTC.

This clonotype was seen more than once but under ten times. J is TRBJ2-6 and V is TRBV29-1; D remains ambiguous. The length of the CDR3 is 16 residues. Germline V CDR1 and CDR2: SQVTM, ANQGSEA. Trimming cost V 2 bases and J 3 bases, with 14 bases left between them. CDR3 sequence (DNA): TGCAGCGTTGAATCAAAGGACGGCTTTGGGGCCAACGTCCTGACTTTC. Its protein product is CSVESKDGFGANVLTF.

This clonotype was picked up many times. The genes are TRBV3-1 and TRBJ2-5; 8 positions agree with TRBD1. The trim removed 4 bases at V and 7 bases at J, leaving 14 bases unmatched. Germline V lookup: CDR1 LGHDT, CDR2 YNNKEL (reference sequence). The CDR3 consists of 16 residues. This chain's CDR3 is CASSRPDRDTPGTQYF. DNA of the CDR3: TGTGCCAGCAGCCGCCCGGACAGGGACACGCCGGGGACCCAGTACTTC.

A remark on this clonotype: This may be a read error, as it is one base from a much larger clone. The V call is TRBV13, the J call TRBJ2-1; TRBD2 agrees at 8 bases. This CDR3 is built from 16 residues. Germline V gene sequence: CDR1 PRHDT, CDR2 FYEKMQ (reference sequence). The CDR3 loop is CAGSSQLAAYYNEQFF. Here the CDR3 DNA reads TGTGCCGGCAGCTCCCAACTAGCGGCTTACTACAATGAGCAGTTCTTC.

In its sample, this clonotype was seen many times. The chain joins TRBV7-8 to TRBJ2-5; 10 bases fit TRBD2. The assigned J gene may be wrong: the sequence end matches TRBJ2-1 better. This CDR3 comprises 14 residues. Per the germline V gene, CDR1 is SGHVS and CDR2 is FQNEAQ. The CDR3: CASRASGSINEQFF. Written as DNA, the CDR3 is TGTGCCAGCAGGGCTAGCGGGAGTATCAATGAGCAGTTCTTC.

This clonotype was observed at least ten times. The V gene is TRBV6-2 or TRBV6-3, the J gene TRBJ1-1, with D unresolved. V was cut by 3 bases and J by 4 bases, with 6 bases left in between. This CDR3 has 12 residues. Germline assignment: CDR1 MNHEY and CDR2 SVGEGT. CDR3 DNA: TGTGCCAGCAGTTATGGGTTCACTGAAGCTTTCTTT. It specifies CASSYGFTEAFF.

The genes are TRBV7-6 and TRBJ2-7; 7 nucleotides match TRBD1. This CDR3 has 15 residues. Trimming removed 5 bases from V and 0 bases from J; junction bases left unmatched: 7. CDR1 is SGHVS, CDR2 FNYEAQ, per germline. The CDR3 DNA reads TGTGCCAGCAGCCACGGGACAGAACTCTCCTACGAGCAGTACTTC. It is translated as CASSHGTELSYEQYF.

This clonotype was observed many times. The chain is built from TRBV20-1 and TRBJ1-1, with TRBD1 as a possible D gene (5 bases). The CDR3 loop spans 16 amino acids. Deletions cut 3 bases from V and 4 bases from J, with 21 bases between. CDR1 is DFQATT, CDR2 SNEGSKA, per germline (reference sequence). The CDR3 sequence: CSASVRGIRGSTEAFF. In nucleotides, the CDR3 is TGCAGTGCTAGTGTTAGGGGTATTCGGGGGAGCACTGAAGCTTTCTTT.

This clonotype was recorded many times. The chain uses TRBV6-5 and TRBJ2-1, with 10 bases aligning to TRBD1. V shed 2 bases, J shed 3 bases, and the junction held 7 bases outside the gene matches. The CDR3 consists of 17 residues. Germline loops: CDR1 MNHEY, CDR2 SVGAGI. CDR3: CASSYPIDRGLYNEQFF. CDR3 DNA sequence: TGTGCCAGCAGTTACCCAATCGACAGGGGGCTCTACAATGAGCAGTTCTTC.

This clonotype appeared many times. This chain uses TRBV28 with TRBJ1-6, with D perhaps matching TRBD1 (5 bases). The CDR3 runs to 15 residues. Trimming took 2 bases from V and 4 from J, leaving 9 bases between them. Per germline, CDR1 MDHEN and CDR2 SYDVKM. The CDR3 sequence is CASSLRQTYNSPLHF. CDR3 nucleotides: TGTGCCAGCAGTTTAAGACAGACTTATAATTCACCCCTCCACTTT.

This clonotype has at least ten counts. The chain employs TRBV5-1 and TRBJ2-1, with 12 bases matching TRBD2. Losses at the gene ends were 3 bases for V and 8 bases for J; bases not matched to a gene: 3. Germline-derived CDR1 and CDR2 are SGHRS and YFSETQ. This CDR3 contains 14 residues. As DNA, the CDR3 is TGCGCCAGCAGCTCCGGACTAGCGGGATATGAGCAGTTCTTC. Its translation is CASSSGLAGYEQFF.

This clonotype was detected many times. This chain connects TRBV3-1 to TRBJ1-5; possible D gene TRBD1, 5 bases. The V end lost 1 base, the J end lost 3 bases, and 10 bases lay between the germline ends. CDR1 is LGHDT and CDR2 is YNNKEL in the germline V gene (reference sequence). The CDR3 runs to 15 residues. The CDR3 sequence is CASSQGLGVNQPQHF. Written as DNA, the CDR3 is TGTGCCAGCAGCCAAGGGTTAGGGGTCAATCAGCCCCAGCATTTT.

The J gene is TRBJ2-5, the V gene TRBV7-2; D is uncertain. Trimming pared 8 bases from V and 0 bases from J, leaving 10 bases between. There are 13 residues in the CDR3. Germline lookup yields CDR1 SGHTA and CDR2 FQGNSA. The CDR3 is CASFIRDQETQYF. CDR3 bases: TGTGCCAGCTTTATCCGGGACCAAGAGACCCAGTACTTC.

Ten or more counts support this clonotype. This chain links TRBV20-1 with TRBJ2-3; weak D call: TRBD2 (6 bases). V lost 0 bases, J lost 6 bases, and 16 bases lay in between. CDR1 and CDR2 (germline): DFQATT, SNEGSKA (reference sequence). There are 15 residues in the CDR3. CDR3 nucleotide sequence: TGCAGTGCTAGAGAGGCGGGATTCCGTTCCGATACGCAGTATTTT. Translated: CSAREAGFRSDTQYF.

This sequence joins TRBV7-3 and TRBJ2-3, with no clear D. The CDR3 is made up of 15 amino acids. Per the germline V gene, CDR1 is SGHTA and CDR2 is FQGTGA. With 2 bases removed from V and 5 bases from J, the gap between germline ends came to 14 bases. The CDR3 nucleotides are TGTGCCAGCAGCTTAGGCCCCCTCACGAGAGATACGCAGTATTTT. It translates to CASSLGPLTRDTQYF.

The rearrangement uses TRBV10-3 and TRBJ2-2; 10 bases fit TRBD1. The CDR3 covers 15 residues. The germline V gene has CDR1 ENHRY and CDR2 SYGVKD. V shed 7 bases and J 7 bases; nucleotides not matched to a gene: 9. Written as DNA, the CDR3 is TGTGCCATCAAGAGACAGGGGGCGCCGAACGGGGAGCTGTTTTTT. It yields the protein CAIKRQGAPNGELFF.

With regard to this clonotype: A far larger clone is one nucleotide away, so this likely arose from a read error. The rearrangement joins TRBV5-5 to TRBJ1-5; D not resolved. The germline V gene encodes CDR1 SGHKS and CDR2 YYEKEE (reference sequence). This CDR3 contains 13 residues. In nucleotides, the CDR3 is TGCGCCAGCAGCTTGTCAAAGAACCAGCCCCAGCATTTT. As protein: CASSLSKNQPQHF.

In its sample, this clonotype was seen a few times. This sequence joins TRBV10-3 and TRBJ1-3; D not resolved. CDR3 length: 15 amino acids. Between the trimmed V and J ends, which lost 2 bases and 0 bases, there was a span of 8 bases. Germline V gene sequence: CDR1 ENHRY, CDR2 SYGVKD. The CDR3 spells CAISEGRSSGNTIYF. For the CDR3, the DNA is TGTGCCATCAGTGAGGGCCGGAGCTCTGGAAACACCATATATTTT.

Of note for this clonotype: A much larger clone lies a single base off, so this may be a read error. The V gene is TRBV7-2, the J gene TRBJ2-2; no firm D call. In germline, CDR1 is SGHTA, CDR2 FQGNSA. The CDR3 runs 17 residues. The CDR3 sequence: CACSLPTRLPNTGELFF. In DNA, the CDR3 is TGTGCCTGCAGCTTACCGACCCGGCTCCCGAACACCGGGGAGCTGTTTTTT.

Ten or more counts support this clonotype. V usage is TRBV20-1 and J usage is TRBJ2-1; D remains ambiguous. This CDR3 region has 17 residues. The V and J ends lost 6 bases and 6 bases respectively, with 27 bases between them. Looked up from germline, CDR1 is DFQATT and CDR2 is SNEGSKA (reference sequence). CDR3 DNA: TGCAGTGCCCCACGAGGTAGAAAATTCCTGTACTCCAATGAGCAGTTCTTC. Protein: CSAPRGRKFLYSNEQFF.

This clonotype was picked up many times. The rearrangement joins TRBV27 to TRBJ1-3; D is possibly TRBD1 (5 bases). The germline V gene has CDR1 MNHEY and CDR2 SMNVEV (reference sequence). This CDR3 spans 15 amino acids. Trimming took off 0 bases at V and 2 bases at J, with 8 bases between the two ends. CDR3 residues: CASSLSWGTGNTIYF. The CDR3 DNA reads TGTGCCAGCAGTTTATCGTGGGGGACTGGAAACACCATATATTTT.

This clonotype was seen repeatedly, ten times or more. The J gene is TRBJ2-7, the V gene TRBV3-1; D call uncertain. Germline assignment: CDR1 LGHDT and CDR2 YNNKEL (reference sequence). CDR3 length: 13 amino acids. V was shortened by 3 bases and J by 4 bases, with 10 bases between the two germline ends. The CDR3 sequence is CASSQPLGYEQYF. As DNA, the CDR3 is TGTGCCAGCAGCCAGCCCCTAGGATACGAGCAGTACTTC.

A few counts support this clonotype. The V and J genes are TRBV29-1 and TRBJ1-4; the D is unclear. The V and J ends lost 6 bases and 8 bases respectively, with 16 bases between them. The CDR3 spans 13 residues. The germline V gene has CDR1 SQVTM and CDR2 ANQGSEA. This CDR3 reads CSVLGSRGEKLFF. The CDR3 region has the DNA TGCAGCGTCCTAGGGAGCCGTGGCGAAAAACTGTTTTTT.

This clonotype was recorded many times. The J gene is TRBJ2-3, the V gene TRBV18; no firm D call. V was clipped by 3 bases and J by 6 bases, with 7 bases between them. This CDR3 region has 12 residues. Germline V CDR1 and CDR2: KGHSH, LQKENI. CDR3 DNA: TGTGCCAGCTCACCTACAGAGGATACGCAGTATTTT. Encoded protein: CASSPTEDTQYF. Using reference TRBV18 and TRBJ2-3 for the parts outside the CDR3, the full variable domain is NAGVMQNPRHLVRRRGQEARLRCSPMKGHSHVYWYRQLPEEGLKFMVYLQKENIIDESGMPKERFSAEFPKEGPSILRIQQVVRGDSAAYFCASSPTEDTQYFGPGTRLTVL.

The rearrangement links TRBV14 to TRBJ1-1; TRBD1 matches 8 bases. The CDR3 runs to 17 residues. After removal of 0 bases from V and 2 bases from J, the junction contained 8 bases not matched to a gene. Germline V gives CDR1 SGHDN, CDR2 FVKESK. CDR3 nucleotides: TGTGCCAGCAGCCAAGATAGGGGGGACAGGCGTAACACTGAAGCTTTCTTT. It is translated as CASSQDRGDRRNTEAFF.

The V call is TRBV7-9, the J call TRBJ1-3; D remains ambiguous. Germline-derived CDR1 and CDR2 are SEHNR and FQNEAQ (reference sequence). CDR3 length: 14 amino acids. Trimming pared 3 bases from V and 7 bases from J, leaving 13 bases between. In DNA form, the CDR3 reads TGTGCCAGCAGCTTTGCGATAGCGGAGAACACCATATATTTT. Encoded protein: CASSFAIAENTIYF. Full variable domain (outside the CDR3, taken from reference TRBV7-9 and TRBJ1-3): DTGVSQNPRHKITKRGQNVTFRCDPISEHNRLYWYRQTLGQGPEFLTYFQNEAQLEKSRLLSDRFSAERPKGSFSTLEIQRTEQGDSAMYLCASSFAIAENTIYFGEGSWLTVV.

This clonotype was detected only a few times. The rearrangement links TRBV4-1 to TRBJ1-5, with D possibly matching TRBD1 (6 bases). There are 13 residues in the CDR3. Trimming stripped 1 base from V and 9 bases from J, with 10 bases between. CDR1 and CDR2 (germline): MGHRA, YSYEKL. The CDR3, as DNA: TGCGCCAGCAGCCAAGCGGGAGGGGGGCCCCAGCATTTT. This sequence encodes CASSQAGGGPQHF.

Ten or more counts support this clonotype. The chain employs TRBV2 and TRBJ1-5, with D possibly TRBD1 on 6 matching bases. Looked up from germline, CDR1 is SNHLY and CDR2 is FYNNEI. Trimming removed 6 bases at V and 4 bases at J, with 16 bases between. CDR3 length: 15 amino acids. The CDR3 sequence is CASSGRTEKNQPQHF. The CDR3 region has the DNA TGTGCCAGCAGCGGCAGGACAGAGAAAAATCAGCCCCAGCATTTT.

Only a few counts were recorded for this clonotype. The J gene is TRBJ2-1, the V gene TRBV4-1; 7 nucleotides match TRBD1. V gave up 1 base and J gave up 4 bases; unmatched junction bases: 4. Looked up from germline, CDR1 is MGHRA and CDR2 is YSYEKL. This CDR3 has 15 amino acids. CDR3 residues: CASSQGTGQYNEQFF. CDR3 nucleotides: TGCGCCAGCAGCCAAGGGACAGGCCAGTACAATGAGCAGTTCTTC.

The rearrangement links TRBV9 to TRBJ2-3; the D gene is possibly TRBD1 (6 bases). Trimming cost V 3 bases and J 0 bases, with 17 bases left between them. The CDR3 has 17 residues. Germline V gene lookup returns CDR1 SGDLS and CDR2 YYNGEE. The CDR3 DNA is TGTGCCAGCAGCGAGATAGGGACATCCCCAAGCACAGATACGCAGTATTTT. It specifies CASSEIGTSPSTDTQYF.

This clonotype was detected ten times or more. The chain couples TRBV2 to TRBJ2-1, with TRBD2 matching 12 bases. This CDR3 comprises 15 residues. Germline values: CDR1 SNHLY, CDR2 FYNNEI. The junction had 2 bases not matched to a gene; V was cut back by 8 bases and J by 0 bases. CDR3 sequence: CASRLAGASYNEQFF. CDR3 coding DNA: TGTGCCAGCCGACTAGCGGGGGCCTCCTACAATGAGCAGTTCTTC.